This T cell receptor beta chain was obtained from a study of blood T cell repertoires in COVID-19. Study-wide context: Researchers got acute and convalescent COVID-19 samples from the United States, Italy and Spain.

Germline assignment: CDR1 SEHNR and CDR2 FQNEAQ (reference sequence). V shed 1 base, J shed 0 bases, and the junction held 2 bases outside the gene matches. This CDR3 has 15 amino acids. Authors' processing steps: Scientists estimated how many nucleated cells there were by amplifying reference gene primers. Clones were read by immunoSEQ multiplex PCR, and TCRdb kept only the in-frame ones, dropping some. V, J and clone size were drawn from that table, and D and trimming were deduced from the DNA. The data contain approximately 82,000 clones, approximately 86% of them singletons. The receptor was isolated from a woman in her 70s with active or convalescent COVID-19. The chain uses TRBV7-9 and TRBJ1-1, with 7 bases matching TRBD1. The specimen was peripheral blood. The CDR3 here is CASSLEGTVNTEAFF. CDR3 DNA sequence: TGTGCCAGCAGCTTAGAGGGGACAGTGAACACTGAAGCTTTCTTT. Variable domain in full (rest from reference TRBV7-9 and TRBJ1-1): DTGVSQNPRHKITKRGQNVTFRCDPISEHNRLYWYRQTLGQGPEFLTYFQNEAQLEKSRLLSDRFSAERPKGSFSTLEIQRTEQGDSAMYLCASSLEGTVNTEAFFGQGTRLTVV.